The 6 T cell receptor beta chains below come from one sample, sequenced in a study of blood T cells in healthy people across ages. Combining a sample-barcoded 5' primer with a J-beta primer mix, a second PCR ran for roughly 7 to 11 cycles. TCRdb recomputed calls from the 5' RACE reads with MiXCR, one row per CDR3 protein. This table has 800,000 or so distinct CDR3 sequences, around 68% appearing once. The sample consisted of blood. These receptor sequences come from a man aged 25 to 40 in good health.

This sequence joins TRBV7-2 and TRBJ1-3, with D maybe TRBD1 (5 bases). Per the germline V gene, CDR1 is SGHTA and CDR2 is FQGNSA. The CDR3 is 16 amino acids. The germline V and J ends were trimmed by 8 bases and 4 bases, with 21 bases remaining between them. In nucleotides, the CDR3 is TGTGCCAGCGGACTCCCTCCGGGGGGGAGCGGAAACACCATATATTTT. Encoded protein: CASGLPPGGSGNTIYF.

V gene TRBV5-6 combines with J gene TRBJ2-1; 7 bases line up with TRBD2. Germline assignment: CDR1 SGHDT and CDR2 YYEEEE. The CDR3 length is 18 residues. With V trimmed by 4 bases and J by 0 bases, 13 bases remained unmatched. CDR3 amino acids: CASSPRVSGHSSYNEQFF. CDR3 nucleotide sequence: TGTGCCAGCAGCCCCCGGGTTAGCGGGCACTCCTCCTACAATGAGCAGTTCTTC.

The gene calls are TRBV29-1 and TRBJ1-2; a possible D gene is TRBD1 (5 bases). V lost 8 bases and J lost 8, with 15 bases in between. Germline V lookup: CDR1 SQVTM, CDR2 ANQGSEA. CDR3 length: 11 amino acids. This CDR3 is CSSRAGPGYTF. CDR3 nucleotide sequence: TGCAGCTCCCGGGCAGGGCCCGGCTACACCTTC.

The rearrangement links TRBV28 to TRBJ2-1; 12 bases map to TRBD2. Germline V gives CDR1 MDHEN, CDR2 SYDVKM. With 8 bases clipped from V and 0 bases from J, the junction kept 11 bases outside the gene matches. The CDR3 is 18 amino acids. In DNA form, the CDR3 reads TGTGCCAGCGGCCTTACTAGCGGGGGGCCGAGCTCCTACAATGAGCAGTTCTTC. Translation: CASGLTSGGPSSYNEQFF.

To note about this clonotype: One end of the junction varies from germline; a read error may be responsible. V and J are TRBV29-1 and TRBJ1-1, with D uncertain. Germline V lookup: CDR1 SQVTM, CDR2 ANQGSEA. CDR3 size: 11 residues. The CDR3 spells CGVDRTAEAFF. DNA for the CDR3: TGCGGCGTTGATAGGACGGCTGAAGCTTTCTTT.

This CDR3 reads CASRLTTGTGRTNEKLFF. CDR3 DNA sequence: TGTGCCAGCAGACTTACTACCGGGACAGGGAGGACTAATGAAAAACTGTTTTTT. The rearrangement joins TRBV2 to TRBJ1-4, with 9 bases aligning to TRBD1. The CDR3 runs 18 residues. V was pared by 6 bases and J by 2 bases, with 13 bases of the junction left unmatched. Germline loops: CDR1 SNHLY, CDR2 FYNNEI.